The following is a TCR beta chain sequence with its context. Authors' methods: Amplification from reference gene primers served as the basis for estimated nucleated cell counts. Some clones are missing from TCRdb's copy, which holds only in-frame ones; the method was immunoSEQ multiplex PCR. V and J calls and clone size are copied from that table; D and trimming were computed from the DNA. Of some 100,000 clones detected, around 86% appear once; the ten largest clones hold 2% to 3%. The sample originates from a study of blood T cell repertoires in COVID-19. Overall study: Sources were T cells, B-cell-depleted T cells, or PBMCs; the material itself was cDNA or gDNA.

The CDR3 consists of 15 residues. The V end lost 7 bases, the J end lost 1 base, and 16 bases lay between the germline ends. Germline V gene sequence: CDR1 MDHEN, CDR2 SYDVKM. Membership in each cohort depended on participant-reported clinical history. J is TRBJ2-5 and V is TRBV28; D call uncertain. Material for sequencing was PBMCs or T cells enriched from blood (not recorded which). The receptor comes from a woman aged 50 to 60 who had recovered from COVID-19. CDR3 nucleotide sequence: TGTGCCAGCAACCTACCCGGCAGCGCCCAAGAGACCCAGTACTTC. This translates into CASNLPGSAQETQYF.